This paragraph reports one TCR beta chain. The antigen it recognizes is unknown. No qualities accompany the bases; no much larger clone lies one base away. The instrument given in TCRdb is Illumina NovaSeq 6000. Synthesis of TCR cDNA relied on 5'RACE template switching, a step that introduced a universal primer site along with unique molecular identifiers. Priming of cDNA synthesis was performed from both the TCR alpha and TCR beta constant segments. Libraries were amplified in two PCR steps, with sample barcodes and sequencing adapters added in the second step. Sequencing of libraries was performed on Illumina HiSeq 2500 (2x100 bp) or NovaSeq (2x150 bp). Per the original workflow: Reads were demultiplexed and collapsed into UMI consensus sequences with MIGEC, and V(D)J alignment was performed with MiXCR. Vaccine-responding clonotypes were defined with edgeR using replicate PBMC samples, requiring FDR below 0.01 and a log2 fold change above 5 up to day 15. Each bulk clonotype was labeled CD4 or CD8 based on which sequenced repertoire, CD4 or CD8, contained the clonotype at higher abundance. TCRdb handled the public reads itself, with Q25 trimming in fastp and clone calling in MiXCR, and kept productive beta chains. CDR3 protein sequences are deduplicated, and each keeps its most common genes and DNA. The V and J calls were determined by TCRdb, not by the authors. In this sample the table shows 400,000 or so distinct CDR3 sequences, approximately 19% of which occur a single time. The ten largest clones capture 15% to 20% of the sample.

The intended sense of this specimen's treatment or condition label: live attenuated yellow fever vaccine strain. At every blood-draw timepoint, two biological replicates of bulk PBMCs were collected. PBMCs were isolated from peripheral blood using a standard Ficoll-Paque protocol. TriZol was used to extract RNA from bulk PBMCs, from CD4 and CD8 fractions, and from dextramer-positive and dextramer-negative fractions. This entry is derived from a study of T cells after yellow fever vaccination (dated by TCRdb to about 2019). Study-level background: The SMART-Seq v4 Ultra Low Input RNA kit was used to prepare libraries from fractions with low cell numbers. The cohort comprised two healthy male donors, one aged 18 to 30 and one aged 30 to 40 years. To track T-cell clones before and after primary and booster YFV17D yellow fever vaccination, bulk TCR alpha and beta repertoires were sequenced longitudinally. Blood samples were taken at several timepoints before and after primary and secondary immunization, and bulk PBMC replicates and cell subsets were isolated. Broad study findings and their caveats: The secondary T-cell response was found to be weaker but faster than the primary response, with a peak reached on day 5 rather than on day 15. After the booster, most clones that had expanded after primary vaccination were detected again (over 95% of CD4 and roughly nine tenths of CD8), suggesting broad maintenance of memory. Because only a couple of donors were included in the study, the extent to which the findings can be generalized is limited. Computational filtering was required because FACS-sorted repertoires could contain abundant contaminating clonotypes from the bulk population. A small share of clonotypes occurred in both CD4 and CD8 compartments, likely arising from convergent recombination.

Compared with germline, V lacks 0 bases and J lacks 4 bases; bases without a gene match: 2. The germline V gene (reference sequence) supplies CDR1 SEHNR and CDR2 FQNEAQ. The CDR3 spans 15 residues, from the cysteine through the phenylalanine. The retained sequence is limited to the CDR3, 45 bases, with the frame set at the first base. Sample: PBMCs, taken before the yellow fever booster vaccination. The origin of this receptor is a man aged 18-30 years who received the YFV17D yellow fever vaccine. This sequence uses TRBV7-9 and TRBJ2-5; 10 central nucleotides agree with TRBD1. The CDR3 corresponds to CASSLAGTGVETQYF. In nucleotides, the sequence is TGTGCCAGCAGCTTAGCCGGGACAGGGGTAGAGACCCAGTACTTC. Outside the CDR3, residues come from the reference TRBV7-9 and TRBJ2-5 proteins, so the full variable domain is: DTGVSQNPRHKITKRGQNVTFRCDPISEHNRLYWYRQTLGQGPEFLTYFQNEAQLEKSRLLSDRFSAERPKGSFSTLEIQRTEQGDSAMYLCASSLAGTGVETQYFGPGTRLLVL.